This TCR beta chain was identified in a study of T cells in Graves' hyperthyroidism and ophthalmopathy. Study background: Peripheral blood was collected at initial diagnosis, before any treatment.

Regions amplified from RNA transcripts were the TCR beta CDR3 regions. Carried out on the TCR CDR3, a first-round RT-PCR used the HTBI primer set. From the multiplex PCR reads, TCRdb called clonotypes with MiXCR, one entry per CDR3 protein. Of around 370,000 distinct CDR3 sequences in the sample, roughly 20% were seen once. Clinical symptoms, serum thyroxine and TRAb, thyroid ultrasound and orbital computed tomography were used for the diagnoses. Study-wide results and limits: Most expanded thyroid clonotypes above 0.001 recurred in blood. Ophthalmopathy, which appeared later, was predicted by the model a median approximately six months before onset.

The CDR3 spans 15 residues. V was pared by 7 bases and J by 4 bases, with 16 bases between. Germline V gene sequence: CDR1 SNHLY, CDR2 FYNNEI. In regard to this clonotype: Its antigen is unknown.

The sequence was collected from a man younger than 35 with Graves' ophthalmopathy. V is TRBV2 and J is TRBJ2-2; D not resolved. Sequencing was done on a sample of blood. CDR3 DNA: TGTGCCAGCATGAGGAACCAGGTTGGCACCGGGGAGCTGTTTTTT. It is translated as CASMRNQVGTGELFF.